This is a list of T cell receptor beta chains from one sample in a study of blood T cells in healthy people across ages. TCRdb recomputed calls from the 5' RACE reads with MiXCR, one row per CDR3 protein. The table records approximately 830,000 distinct CDR3 sequences, around 62% of them present only once. The specimen sequenced was blood. These receptors all stem from a man aged 25-40 years in good health. CDR3s leave out the opening cysteine and the closing phenylalanine or tryptophan. Each record gives: V gene, CDR3 protein.

TRBV7-9 | ASTRGQIPGYGYT
TRBV24-1 | ATSDYRAGYT
TRBV11-2 | ASSLVPGTSGDTDTQY
TRBV9 | ASSRSAKDSQETQY
TRBV5-1 | ASSFSNWGDTQY
TRBV20-1 | SARREPNTEAF
TRBV11-1 | ASTPPALETQY
TRBV6-5 | ASRSRAARLDEQF
TRBV9 | ASSEGTTGYT
TRBV27 | ASGSRETQY
TRBV28 | ASTSTGRSGANVLT
TRBV7-9 | ASSLSPPGSSEQY
TRBV29-1 | SVATGVTDTQY
TRBV7-2 | ASSFSPTGYEQY
TRBV5-6 | ASSFWRGYEQY
TRBV20-1 | SARGLLETQY
TRBV7-9 | ASSLERFNSPLH
TRBV5-1 | ASSLARGGNADTQY
TRBV4-3 | ASSQYRDSYEQY
TRBV4-2 | ANSQVTGATYEQY
TRBV6-1 | ASSEARYSYEQY
TRBV20-1 | SARRGRTYEQY
TRBV11-2 | ASSPTRGTPQH
TRBV29-1 | SVGGGLDPCEQY
TRBV28 | ASSGLGSTDTQY
TRBV18 | ASSPEGTSRYNEQF
TRBV4-3 | ASSQTGTGGFDYGYT